The 30 T cell receptor beta chains listed next were all sequenced from one sample in a study of blood T cell repertoires in COVID-19. Produced via immunoSEQ multiplex PCR; TCRdb's table is partial and in-frame only. The sample consists of under 300,000 clones, around 80% of them appearing once. The sequenced sample consisted of peripheral blood. These TCRs come from a woman in her 40s who had recovered from COVID-19.

The rearrangement links TRBV11-2 to TRBJ2-7; D gene unclear. Trimming removed 4 bases from V and 2 bases from J, with 3 bases in between. The CDR3 is made up of 11 amino acids. Germline V lookup: CDR1 SGHAT, CDR2 FQNNGV. The CDR3 sequence is CASSSTYEQYF. The CDR3 DNA reads TGTGCCAGCAGCTCCACCTACGAGCAGTACTTC.

V is TRBV20-1 and J is TRBJ1-2; D remains unclear. V lost 3 bases, J lost 2 bases, and 7 bases lay in between. Looked up from germline, CDR1 is DFQATT and CDR2 is SNEGSKA (reference sequence). The CDR3 contains 12 residues. The CDR3 here is CSASTQNYGYTF. CDR3 DNA: TGCAGTGCTAGTACACAGAACTATGGCTACACCTTC.

The chain has TRBV28 and TRBJ1-1; D call uncertain. This CDR3 spans 14 amino acids. The ends were cut back, 5 bases at V and 0 bases at J, with 10 bases in the middle. In germline, CDR1 is MDHEN, CDR2 SYDVKM. CDR3 sequence: CASSLRTVNTEAFF. CDR3 DNA: TGTGCCAGCAGTCTACGAACAGTGAACACTGAAGCTTTCTTT.

The chain recombines TRBV10-3 with TRBJ1-1; D is undetermined. The CDR3 has 13 amino acids. Germline CDR1 ENHRY, CDR2 SYGVKD. V lost 10 bases to trimming and J lost 2 bases, with 14 bases between them. The CDR3 sequence is CANARSTNTEAFF. The CDR3, as DNA: TGTGCCAACGCCCGGTCGACTAACACTGAAGCTTTCTTT.

The chain employs TRBV6-5 and TRBJ1-2; 7 bases are a match to TRBD1. The CDR3 sequence is 14 residues long. The trim removed 4 bases at V and 7 bases at J, leaving 9 bases unmatched. The V gene's germline CDR1 is MNHEY and CDR2 SVGAGI. CDR3 region: CASSWLPTGSGYTF. As DNA, the CDR3 is TGTGCCAGCAGTTGGCTACCGACAGGGAGTGGCTACACCTTC.

The gene calls are TRBV11-2 and TRBJ2-2; 7 nucleotides match TRBD1. CDR1 is SGHAT and CDR2 is FQNNGV in the germline V gene. V gave up 5 bases and J gave up 3 bases; unmatched junction bases: 3. This CDR3 has 14 residues. CDR3 coding DNA: TGTGCCAGCAGCACGGGGACAGACACCGGGGAGCTGTTTTTT. Translating gives CASSTGTDTGELFF.

This clone was counted once. The CDR3 sequence: CASSQVVGAGDEQFF. CDR3 DNA sequence: TGTGCCAGCAGCCAAGTTGTGGGGGCGGGGGATGAGCAGTTCTTC. The J gene is TRBJ2-1, the V gene TRBV3-1 (or the pseudogene TRBV3-2); a possible D gene is TRBD2 (7 bases). Trimming stripped 1 base from V and 8 bases from J, with 15 bases between. The CDR3 is 15 residues long. Germline V gene sequence: CDR1 LGHDT, CDR2 YNNKEL (reference sequence).

This rearrangement joins TRBV10-3 to TRBJ2-3, with D hard to call. CDR3 size: 15 residues. V was cut by 0 bases and J by 2 bases, with 9 bases left in between. Germline V gene sequence: CDR1 ENHRY, CDR2 SYGVKD. CDR3 amino acids: CAISESVLYTDTQYF. CDR3 DNA sequence: TGTGCCATCAGTGAGTCTGTTTTGTACACAGATACGCAGTATTTT.

The chain has TRBV3-1 (or the pseudogene TRBV3-2) and TRBJ2-2, with a weak D call TRBD2 (6 bases). Trimming shortened V by 4 bases and J by 4 bases, and 13 bases separated the two germline ends. The CDR3 is 15 amino acids. CDR1 and CDR2 from the germline V gene are LGHDT and YNNKEL (reference sequence). The CDR3 loop is CASSLRGLSTGELFF. As DNA, the CDR3 is TGTGCCAGCAGCCTTAGGGGACTCTCCACCGGGGAGCTGTTTTTT.

The rearrangement uses TRBV4-3 and TRBJ2-3; 8 bases line up with TRBD1. Germline values: CDR1 LGHNA, CDR2 YSLEER. CDR3 length equals 16 residues. The V segment lost 5 bases and the J segment 0 bases; nucleotides outside the gene matches: 7. The CDR3 nucleotides read TGCGCCAGCAGCTACCGGACAGGGTTAAGCACAGATACGCAGTATTTT. Protein sequence: CASSYRTGLSTDTQYF.

V usage is TRBV7-2 and J usage is TRBJ1-1; TRBD1 matches 7 bases. J lost 1 base, V lost 4 bases, and 3 bases had no gene match. In germline, CDR1 is SGHTA, CDR2 FQGNSA. This CDR3 is built from 14 residues. The CDR3 region is CASSYRTGNTEAFF. CDR3 nucleotide sequence: TGTGCCAGCAGCTACAGGACAGGGAACACTGAAGCTTTCTTT. The full variable domain, in which reference TRBV7-2 and TRBJ1-1 provide the parts outside the CDR3, is GAGVSQSPSNKVTEKGKDVELRCDPISGHTALYWYRQSLGQGLEFLIYFQGNSAPDKSGLPSDRFSAERTGGSVSTLTIQRTQQEDSAVYLCASSYRTGNTEAFFGQGTRLTVV.

The chain links TRBV19 to TRBJ1-2, with D maybe TRBD1 (5 bases). The V end was cut by 0 bases, the J end by 4 bases, with 12 bases between. This CDR3 has 15 amino acids. CDR1 is LNHDA, CDR2 SQIVND, per germline (reference sequence). Here the CDR3 reads CASSIEGGHGYGYTF. The CDR3 DNA reads as TGTGCCAGTAGTATAGAGGGCGGACATGGCTATGGCTACACCTTC.

This clone has a single count. This chain links TRBV10-2 with TRBJ2-7; 8 nucleotides match TRBD2. The V gene's germline CDR1 is WSHSY and CDR2 SAAADI. The CDR3 has 13 amino acids. V lost 6 bases and J lost 5; bases outside the gene matches: 6. CDR3 protein: CASRTSGLDEQYF. In nucleotides, the CDR3 is TGCGCCAGCAGAACTAGCGGCTTGGACGAGCAGTACTTC.

This rearrangement joins TRBV19 to TRBJ2-5; 8 bases are shared with TRBD1. V shed 5 bases and J 0 bases; nucleotides not matched to a gene: 2. From germline, CDR1 is LNHDA and CDR2 SQIVND (reference sequence). The CDR3 sequence is 14 residues long. The DNA for the CDR3 is TGTGCCAGTAGTCGGACAGGGCACCAAGAGACCCAGTACTTC. Residues: CASSRTGHQETQYF.

CDR3 nucleotide sequence: TGTGCCAGCTCACCTCGTGGCAACGACGAGCAGTACTTC. It encodes CASSPRGNDEQYF. The chain is built from TRBV18 and TRBJ2-7; D is unresolved. V lost 3 bases to trimming and J lost 5 bases, with 11 bases between them. The CDR3 contains 13 residues. Per the germline V gene, CDR1 is KGHSH and CDR2 is LQKENI.

The J gene is TRBJ1-3, the V gene TRBV7-9, with D possibly TRBD1 on 6 matching bases. The CDR3 is 13 amino acids. Between the trimmed V and J ends, which lost 6 bases and 9 bases, there was a span of 15 bases. The germline CDR1 and CDR2 sequences are SEHNR and FQNEAQ (reference sequence). The CDR3 here is CASRVAGDPTIYF. The CDR3 DNA reads as TGTGCCAGCAGGGTCGCAGGGGACCCCACCATATATTTT.

The chain uses TRBV2 and TRBJ2-2; maybe TRBD1 (5 bases). The V end lost 3 bases, the J end lost 1 base, and 9 bases lay between the germline ends. This CDR3 spans 15 amino acids. CDR1 is SNHLY and CDR2 is FYNNEI in the germline V gene. As DNA, the CDR3 is TGTGCCAGCAGTGAGCAGGGCCTGAACACCGGGGAGCTGTTTTTT. Protein product: CASSEQGLNTGELFF.

The chain joins TRBV11-2 to TRBJ2-5, with D tentatively TRBD1 (6 bases). Germline CDR1 SGHAT, CDR2 FQNNGV. CDR3 size: 13 residues. V was shortened by 3 bases and J by 5 bases, with 10 bases between the two germline ends. The CDR3 region has the DNA TGTGCCAGCAGCTTTATACAGGGCGAGACCCAGTACTTC. Translating it yields CASSFIQGETQYF.

The chain carries TRBV11-3 and TRBJ1-1, with D possibly TRBD1 on 5 matching bases. Germline V gives CDR1 SGHNT, CDR2 YENEEA. This CDR3 spans 15 amino acids. Deletions cut 3 bases from V and 3 bases from J, with 14 bases between. The DNA for the CDR3 is TGTGCCAGCAGCTTGGGGCAGTTAGAGCACACTGAAGCTTTCTTT. It yields the protein CASSLGQLEHTEAFF.

The chain recombines TRBV6-5 with TRBJ1-4, with TRBD1 matching 8 bases. The CDR3 runs to 13 residues. Germline V gives CDR1 MNHEY, CDR2 SVGAGI. Trimming removed 4 bases from V and 7 bases from J; junction bases left unmatched: 2. CDR3 protein: CASSSDRGEKLFF. CDR3 bases: TGTGCCAGCAGTTCTGACAGGGGTGAAAAACTGTTTTTT.

The J gene is TRBJ1-1, the V gene TRBV5-4; 7 bases are a match to TRBD1. CDR3 size: 16 residues. The trim removed 2 bases at V and 3 bases at J, leaving 10 bases unmatched. Germline V CDR1 and CDR2: SGHNT, YYREEE (reference sequence). Here the CDR3 reads CASSFKQGNAHTEAFF. The CDR3 bases are TGTGCCAGCAGCTTTAAACAGGGGAACGCGCACACTGAAGCTTTCTTT. Full variable domain (remainder filled in from reference TRBV5-4 and TRBJ1-1): ETGVTQSPTHLIKTRGQQVTLRCSSQSGHNTVSWYQQALGQGPQFIFQYYREEENGRGNFPPRFSGLQFPNYSSELNVNALELDDSALYLCASSFKQGNAHTEAFFGQGTRLTVV.

V usage is TRBV6-5 and J usage is TRBJ2-7; 9 nucleotides align to TRBD1. V trimming: 6 bases; J trimming: 5 bases; junction bases outside the gene matches: 2. This CDR3 is 12 amino acids long. CDR1 and CDR2 from the germline V gene are MNHEY and SVGAGI. CDR3 DNA sequence: TGTGCCAGCAGGGGACAGGGCGACGAGCAGTACTTC. Translation gives CASRGQGDEQYF.

The gene calls are TRBV5-4 and TRBJ2-3, with D perhaps TRBD2 (6 bases). Germline V gene data show CDR1 as SGHNT and CDR2 as YYREEE (reference sequence). Between the trimmed V and J ends, which lost 0 bases and 0 bases, there was a span of 11 bases. This CDR3 is built from 16 residues. The CDR3 nucleotides read TGTGCCAGCAGCTTGGGCGGGGAGGCTAGCACAGATACGCAGTATTTT. This translates into CASSLGGEASTDTQYF.

This clone was observed a few times. The same CDR3 also results from other DNA sequences found in this sample. This chain connects TRBV5-5 to TRBJ2-1, with TRBD1 as a possible D gene (6 bases). Germline loops: CDR1 SGHKS, CDR2 YYEKEE (reference sequence). Trimming removed 0 bases from V and 5 bases from J, with 9 bases in between. This CDR3 spans 14 amino acids. The CDR3 DNA sequence: TGTGCCAGCAGCTTGGTAGCAGGGGACAATGAGCAGTTCTTC. Translating gives CASSLVAGDNEQFF.

This clone occurred once. The V gene is TRBV29-1, the J gene TRBJ2-1; TRBD2 aligns across 7 bases. Trimming took 2 bases from V and 4 from J; bases not matched to a gene: 11. CDR1 SQVTM and CDR2 ANQGSEA come from the germline V gene. The CDR3 covers 16 residues. The CDR3 DNA sequence: TGCAGCGTTGAATCCACGGGGGGTGGAGGGTACAATGAGCAGTTCTTC. Protein: CSVESTGGGGYNEQFF.

The chain joins TRBV11-2 to TRBJ2-7, with a possible D match to TRBD1 (7 bases). Germline V gene data show CDR1 as SGHAT and CDR2 as FQNNGV. The CDR3 sequence is 15 residues long. V dropped 4 bases and J dropped 3 bases, with 16 bases sitting between them. This CDR3 is CASSSQTGTYYEQYF. CDR3 DNA: TGTGCCAGCAGCTCGCAGACAGGGACTTACTACGAGCAGTACTTC.

The rearrangement joins TRBV5-1 to TRBJ2-1, with no clear D. The CDR3 totals 13 residues. Per the germline V gene, CDR1 is SGHRS and CDR2 is YFSETQ. The ends were cut back, 1 base at V and 5 bases at J, with 7 bases in the middle. CDR3 loop: CASSLTENNEQFF. The CDR3, as DNA: TGCGCCAGCAGCTTGACAGAAAACAATGAGCAGTTCTTC.

The chain couples TRBV28 to TRBJ1-4, with unresolved D. V was clipped by 6 bases and J by 7 bases, with 6 bases between them. This CDR3 spans 11 amino acids. In germline, CDR1 is MDHEN, CDR2 SYDVKM. This CDR3 reads CASSSGEKLFF. The CDR3, as DNA: TGTGCCAGCAGCTCAGGTGAAAAACTGTTTTTT.

This clone was detected only a few times. The chain combines TRBV2 with TRBJ1-6; perhaps TRBD1 as D (6 bases). Germline V CDR1 and CDR2: SNHLY, FYNNEI. The V and J ends lost 0 bases and 10 bases respectively, with 13 bases between them. The CDR3 length is 15 residues. This CDR3 reads CASSEAQGSHSPLHF. CDR3 bases: TGTGCCAGCAGTGAAGCACAGGGAAGTCACTCACCCCTCCACTTT.

V usage is TRBV6-6 and J usage is TRBJ2-7; D is uncertain. The CDR3 contains 11 residues. Germline loops: CDR1 MNHNY, CDR2 SVGAGI (reference sequence). Trimming took 6 bases from V and 3 from J, leaving 6 bases between them. CDR3 protein: CASSPNYEQYF. The CDR3 DNA sequence: TGTGCCAGCAGCCCCAACTACGAGCAGTACTTC.